This TCR beta chain was recorded in a study of blood T cell repertoires in COVID-19 (dated by TCRdb to about 2020). With regard to the full study: The collaborator samples originated in the United States, Italy and Spain and spanned the acute and convalescent phases of COVID-19. The samples were drawn from two sources: the first 160 participants of the ongoing ImmuneRACE study, and 1,200 or so subjects contributed by 6 global collaborators. Deeply sampled blood TCRbeta repertoires from subjects exposed to, actively infected with, or recovered from COVID-19 were included in the dataset. The material from the prospective study consisted of cDNA or gDNA derived from T cells, B-cell-depleted T cells, or PBMCs. The repertoires were released in a freely available public database meant as a resource for research on the immune response to SARS-CoV-2. The sample metadata nearly always contained a de-identified subject ID, COVID-19 status, age in years and sex. Where available, HLA class I and class II types were taken from metadata supplied by the sample provider and were not determined by assay-based typing.

Whole blood was collected in K2EDTA tubes by collaborating institutions according to the institutions' own protocols. For TCRbeta analysis, collaborators shipped samples as frozen whole blood, isolated PBMCs, or DNA extracted from either of those sample types. CDR1 and CDR2 are drawn from the germline V gene: MGHRA, YSYEKL. The cysteine opens and the phenylalanine closes a CDR3 of 15 amino acids. Only the CDR3 region is kept as DNA, spanning 45 bases read in frame from base 1. Relative to germline, V is 2 bases shorter and J is 2 bases shorter, with 12 bases between their ends. TCRbeta CDR3 regions were amplified from genomic DNA using the immunoSEQ Assay, a bias-controlled multiplex PCR. Regarding the original processing steps: Nucleated cell counts per sample were estimated from amplification of reference gene primers within the assay. Sequence reads were collapsed and filtered to measure the absolute abundance of every unique TCRbeta CDR3 rearrangement. Productive Simpson clonality was computed per sample as the square root of Simpson's diversity index over productive rearrangements. TCRdb mirrors the immuneACCESS table, restricted to in-frame sequences. Some clones are absent from its copies; in checked studies, under half trace to an unresolved V gene, and the reason for the others is unknown. The V and J calls and the clone size are those of that table, but D and trimming were determined from the DNA. This sample lists 95,000 to 150,000 clones; 80% were detected once. The biggest ten clones account for 16% of the sample.

Study-wide conclusions, independent of this receptor: The amount of clinical and demographic metadata varied by source and participant and was provided uncurated.

A word on this clone: No antigen is known for it. It has no much larger one-base neighbor in the sample; base qualities were not kept.

The sequenced sample was peripheral blood. The source is a man in his fifties or sixties with active or convalescent COVID-19. Rearrangement joined TRBV4-1 to TRBJ1-1; the D gene is unclear. CDR3 protein: CASSQPWRENTEAFF. The nucleotide sequence reads as follows: TGCGCCAGCAGCCAACCTTGGAGGGAAAACACTGAAGCTTTCTTT.